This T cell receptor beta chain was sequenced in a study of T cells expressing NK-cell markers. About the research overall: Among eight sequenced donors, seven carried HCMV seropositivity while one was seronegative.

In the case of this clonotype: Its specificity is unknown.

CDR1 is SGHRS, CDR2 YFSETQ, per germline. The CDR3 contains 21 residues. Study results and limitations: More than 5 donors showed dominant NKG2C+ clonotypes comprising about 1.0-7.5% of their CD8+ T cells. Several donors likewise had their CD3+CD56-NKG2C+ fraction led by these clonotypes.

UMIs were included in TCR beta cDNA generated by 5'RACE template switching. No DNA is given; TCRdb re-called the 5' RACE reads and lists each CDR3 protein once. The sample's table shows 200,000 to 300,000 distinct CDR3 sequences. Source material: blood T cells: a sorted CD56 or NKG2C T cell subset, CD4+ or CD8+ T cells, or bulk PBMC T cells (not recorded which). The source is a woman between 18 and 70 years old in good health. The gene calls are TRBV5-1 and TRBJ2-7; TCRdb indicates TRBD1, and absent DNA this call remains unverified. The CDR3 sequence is CASSVDIRPIFRDPNSYEQYF.